Sequencing of this T cell receptor beta chain was carried out in a study of blood T cell repertoires in COVID-19. Assay used: immunoSEQ multiplex PCR; TCRdb lists only in-frame clones, some missing. The sample records about 60,000 clones, approximately 86% being singletons. CDR1 ENHRY and CDR2 SYGVKD come from the germline V gene. The CDR3 totals 13 residues. The V and J ends lost 7 bases and 2 bases respectively, with 11 bases between them. This clone has just one count. This sequence originates from a human donor with acute or convalescent COVID-19. The donor label of this sample is uncertain. This chain joins TRBV10-3 and TRBJ1-2, with D perhaps TRBD1 (6 bases). The sample taken for sequencing was peripheral blood. CDR3 DNA: TGTGCCATCACGGGGGGGCCGAACTATGGCTACACCTTC. Its translation: CAITGGPNYGYTF.